This entry concerns a single T cell receptor (beta chain). Sequencing used immunoSEQ multiplex PCR; TCRdb keeps in-frame clones, though not all of them. Of approximately 170,000 clones listed, approximately 85% are singletons. Participant-reported clinical history was the basis for cohort assignment. This CDR3 spans 13 amino acids. Germline V lookup: CDR1 MDHEN, CDR2 SYDVKM. Trimming shortened V by 5 bases and J by 5 bases, and 11 bases separated the two germline ends. The data belong to a study of blood T cell repertoires in COVID-19. The sequence derives from a woman younger than 35 who had recovered from COVID-19. The sample taken for sequencing was PBMCs or T cells enriched from blood (not recorded which). The V and J genes are TRBV28 and TRBJ2-3; perhaps TRBD1 as D (6 bases). In DNA, the CDR3 is TGTGCCAGCAGTACCCCACAGGGAGATACGCAGTATTTT. This codes for CASSTPQGDTQYF.